This TCR beta chain is drawn from a study of T cell responses to AZD1222 COVID-19 vaccine. Notes on the study in general: In a largely white British group with more females than males, clonal diversity was possibly underestimated. Recipients of two AZD1222 doses showed rising Spike-specific TCR breadth and depth. Spike-spanning, vaccine-associated CD4 TCRs were dominant at 160-218 and 743-854. Sampling captured repertoires only after the peak T cell response.

The V end lost 4 bases, the J end lost 0 bases, and 14 bases lay between the germline ends. Looked up from germline, CDR1 is SGHNT and CDR2 is YYREEE (reference sequence). There are 16 residues in the CDR3. On this clone: Its antigen is not known.

TCRdb keeps only in-frame clones here, not all; method: immunoSEQ multiplex PCR. Among 120,000 or so clones, approximately 90% were seen once, and the ten largest hold 1.1%. This clonotype originated in an adult in good health. Sample: peripheral blood, taken on day 0 of AZD1222 vaccination. This chain links TRBV5-4 with TRBJ2-1, with D perhaps matching TRBD2 (5 bases). CDR3 sequence reads: CASSPAATYSYNEQFF. CDR3 in DNA: TGTGCCAGCAGCCCAGCGGCTACCTACTCCTACAATGAGCAGTTCTTC.